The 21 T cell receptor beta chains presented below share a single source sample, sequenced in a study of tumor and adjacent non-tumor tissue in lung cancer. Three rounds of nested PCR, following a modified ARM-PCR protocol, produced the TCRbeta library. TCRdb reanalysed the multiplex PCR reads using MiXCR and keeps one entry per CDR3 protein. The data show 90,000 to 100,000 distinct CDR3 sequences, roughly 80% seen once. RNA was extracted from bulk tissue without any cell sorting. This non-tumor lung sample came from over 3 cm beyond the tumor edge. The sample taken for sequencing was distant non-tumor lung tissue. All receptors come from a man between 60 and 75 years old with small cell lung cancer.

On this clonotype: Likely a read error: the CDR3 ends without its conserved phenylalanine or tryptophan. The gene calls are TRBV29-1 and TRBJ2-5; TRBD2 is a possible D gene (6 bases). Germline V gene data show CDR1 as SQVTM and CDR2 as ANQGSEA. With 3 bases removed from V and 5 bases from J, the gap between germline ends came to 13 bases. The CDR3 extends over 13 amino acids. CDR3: CSVEGLAMETQYL. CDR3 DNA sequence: TGCAGCGTTGAGGGCCTAGCGATGGAGACCCAGTACCTC.

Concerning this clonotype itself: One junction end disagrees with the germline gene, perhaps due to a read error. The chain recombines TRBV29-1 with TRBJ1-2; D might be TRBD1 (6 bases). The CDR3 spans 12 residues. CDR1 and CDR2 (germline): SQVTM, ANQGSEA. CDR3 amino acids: CSVAGVEYGYFF. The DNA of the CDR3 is TGCAGCGTCGCAGGGGTAGAGTATGGCTACTTCTTC.

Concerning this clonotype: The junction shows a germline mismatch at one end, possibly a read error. This CDR3 is CASSLGRGTETFF. The DNA for the CDR3 is TGTGCTAGCAGCTTGGGCAGGGGCACTGAAACTTTCTTT. V is TRBV5-6 and J is TRBJ1-1, with D perhaps matching TRBD1 (6 bases). Germline V gives CDR1 SGHDT, CDR2 YYEEEE. This CDR3 is built from 13 residues.

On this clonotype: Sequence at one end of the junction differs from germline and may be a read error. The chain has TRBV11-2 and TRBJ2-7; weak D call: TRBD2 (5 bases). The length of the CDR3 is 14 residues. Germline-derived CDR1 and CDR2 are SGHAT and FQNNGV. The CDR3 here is CANSLEVGGYEQNF. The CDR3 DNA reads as TGTGCCAACAGCTTAGAAGTCGGAGGCTACGAGCAAAACTTC.

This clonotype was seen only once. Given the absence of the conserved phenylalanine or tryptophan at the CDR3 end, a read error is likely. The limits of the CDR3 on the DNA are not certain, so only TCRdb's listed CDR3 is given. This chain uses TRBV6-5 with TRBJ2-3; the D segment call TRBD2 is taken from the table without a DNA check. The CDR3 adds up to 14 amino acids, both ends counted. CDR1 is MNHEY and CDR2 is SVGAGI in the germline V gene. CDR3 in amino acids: CASSHLDGADTQYC.

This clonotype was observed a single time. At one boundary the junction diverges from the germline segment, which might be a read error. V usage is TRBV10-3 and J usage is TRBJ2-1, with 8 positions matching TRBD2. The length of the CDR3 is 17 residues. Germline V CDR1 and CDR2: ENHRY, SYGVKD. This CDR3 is CAIATGLVGFSKYEQFF. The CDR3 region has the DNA TGTGCCATCGCGACGGGACTAGTGGGATTCAGTAAATATGAGCAGTTCTTT.

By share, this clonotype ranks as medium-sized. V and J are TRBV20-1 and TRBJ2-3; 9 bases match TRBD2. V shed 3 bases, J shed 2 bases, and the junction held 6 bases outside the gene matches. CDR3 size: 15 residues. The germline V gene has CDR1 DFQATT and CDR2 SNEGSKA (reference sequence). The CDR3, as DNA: TGCAGTGCTAGTGGCGGGAGGGGGTCCACAGATACGCAGTATTTT. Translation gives CSASGGRGSTDTQYF.

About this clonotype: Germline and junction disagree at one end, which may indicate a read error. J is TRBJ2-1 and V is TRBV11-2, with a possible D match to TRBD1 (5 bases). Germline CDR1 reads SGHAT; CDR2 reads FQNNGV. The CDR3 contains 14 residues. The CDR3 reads CGSCLEAGLIEQFF. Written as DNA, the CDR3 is TGTGGCAGCTGCTTAGAGGCAGGGTTGATTGAGCAGTTCTTC. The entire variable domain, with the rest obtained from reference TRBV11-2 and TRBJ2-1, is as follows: EAGVAQSPRYKIIEKRQSVAFWCNPISGHATLYWYQQILGQGPKLLIQFQNNGVVDDSQLPKDRFSAERLKGVDSTLKIQPAKLEDSAVYLCGSCLEAGLIEQFFGPGTRLTVL.

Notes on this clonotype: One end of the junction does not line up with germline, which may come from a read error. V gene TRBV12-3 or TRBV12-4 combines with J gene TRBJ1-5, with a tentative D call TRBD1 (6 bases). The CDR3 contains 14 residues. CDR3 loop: CVSILGGGNHPQHF. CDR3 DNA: TGTGTCAGCATCCTTGGGGGGGGCAATCATCCCCAGCATTTT.

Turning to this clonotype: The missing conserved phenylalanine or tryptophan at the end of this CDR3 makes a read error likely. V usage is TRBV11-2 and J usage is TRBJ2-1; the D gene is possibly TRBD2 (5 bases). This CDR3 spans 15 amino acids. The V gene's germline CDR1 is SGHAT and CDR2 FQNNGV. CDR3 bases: TGTGCCAGCAGCTTAACGGGAACAGACTACGATGAGCAGTTCATC. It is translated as CASSLTGTDYDEQFI.

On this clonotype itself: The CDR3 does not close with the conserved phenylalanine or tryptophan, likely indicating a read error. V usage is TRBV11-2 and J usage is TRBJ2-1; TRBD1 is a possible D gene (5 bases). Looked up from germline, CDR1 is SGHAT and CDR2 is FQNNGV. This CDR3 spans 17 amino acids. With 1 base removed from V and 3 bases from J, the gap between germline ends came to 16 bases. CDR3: CASSLVTAQSFYNEQFS. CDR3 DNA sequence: TGTGCCAGCAGCTTAGTGACAGCCCAGAGCTTCTACAATGAGCAGTTCTCT.

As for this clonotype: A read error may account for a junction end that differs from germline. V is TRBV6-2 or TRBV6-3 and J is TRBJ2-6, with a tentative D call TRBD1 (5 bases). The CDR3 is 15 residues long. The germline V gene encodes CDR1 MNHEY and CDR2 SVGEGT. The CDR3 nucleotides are TGTGCCAGCGGGCCCGATGTCTTTGGGGCCAACGTCCTGAGTTTC. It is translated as CASGPDVFGANVLSF.

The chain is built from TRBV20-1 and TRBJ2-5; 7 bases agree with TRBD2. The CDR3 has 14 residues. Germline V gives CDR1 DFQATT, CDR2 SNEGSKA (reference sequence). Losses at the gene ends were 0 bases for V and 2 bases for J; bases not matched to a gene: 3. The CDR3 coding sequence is TGCAGTGCTAGAGATTGGGAGGGACAAGAGACCCAGTACTTC. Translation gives CSARDWEGQETQYF.

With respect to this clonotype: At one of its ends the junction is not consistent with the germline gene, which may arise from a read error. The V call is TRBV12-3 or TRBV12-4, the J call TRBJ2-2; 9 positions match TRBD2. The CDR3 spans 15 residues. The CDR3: CGSSLAGGPTGELFF. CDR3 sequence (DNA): TGTGGCAGCAGTTTGGCGGGAGGGCCCACCGGGGAGCTGTTTTTT.

Written as DNA, the CDR3 is TGTGCCAGCAGCCCTCGGGGGGGCTCCTCTGGAAACACCATATATTTT. It is translated as CASSPRGGSSGNTIYF. The chain combines TRBV7-9 with TRBJ1-3; maybe TRBD1 (6 bases). There are 16 residues in the CDR3. From germline, CDR1 is SEHNR and CDR2 FQNEAQ (reference sequence). V was trimmed by 5 bases and J by 0 bases, leaving 14 bases between them.

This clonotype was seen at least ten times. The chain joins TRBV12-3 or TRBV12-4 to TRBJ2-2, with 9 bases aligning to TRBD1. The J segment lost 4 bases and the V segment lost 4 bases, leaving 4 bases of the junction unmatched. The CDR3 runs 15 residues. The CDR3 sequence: CASSSQGASTGELFF. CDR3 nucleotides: TGTGCCAGCAGTTCACAGGGGGCGAGCACCGGGGAGCTGTTTTTT.

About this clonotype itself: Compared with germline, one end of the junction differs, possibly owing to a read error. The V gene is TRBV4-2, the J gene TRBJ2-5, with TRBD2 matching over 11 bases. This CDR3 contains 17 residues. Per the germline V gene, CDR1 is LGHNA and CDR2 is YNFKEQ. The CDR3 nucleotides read TGTGCCGGCAGTCAAGGAAATAGCGGGAGGGGGCAAGGGACCCAGTACTTC. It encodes CAGSQGNSGRGQGTQYF.

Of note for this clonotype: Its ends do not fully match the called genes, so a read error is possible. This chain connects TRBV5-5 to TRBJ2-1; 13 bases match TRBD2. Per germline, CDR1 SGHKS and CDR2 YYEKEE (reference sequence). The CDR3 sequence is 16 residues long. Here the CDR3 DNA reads TGTGCCAGCAGCCGTGGACTAGCGGGAGATTTCAGTGAGCAACTCTTC. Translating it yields CASSRGLAGDFSEQLF.

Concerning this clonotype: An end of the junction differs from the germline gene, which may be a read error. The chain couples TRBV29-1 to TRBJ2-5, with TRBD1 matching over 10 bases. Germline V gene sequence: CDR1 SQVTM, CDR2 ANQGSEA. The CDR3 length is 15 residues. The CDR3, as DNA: TGCAGCGCAAATCCGGGACAGGGGAACCAGGAGACCCAGCACTTC. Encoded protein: CSANPGQGNQETQHF.

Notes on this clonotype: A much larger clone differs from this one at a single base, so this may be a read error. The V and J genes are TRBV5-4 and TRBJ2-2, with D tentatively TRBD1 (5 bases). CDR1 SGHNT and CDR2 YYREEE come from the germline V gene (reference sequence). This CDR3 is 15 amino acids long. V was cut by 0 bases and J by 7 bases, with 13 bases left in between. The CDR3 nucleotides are TGTGCCAGCAGCTTGGGGGGCAGGGCTGGCGGGGAGCTGTTTTTT. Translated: CASSLGGRAGGELFF.

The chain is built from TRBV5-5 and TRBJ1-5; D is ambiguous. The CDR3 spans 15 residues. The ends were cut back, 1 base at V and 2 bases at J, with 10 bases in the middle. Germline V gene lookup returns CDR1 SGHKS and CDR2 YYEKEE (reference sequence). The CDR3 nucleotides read TGTGCCAGCAGCTTGTCAGTGACACGCAATCAGCCCCAGCATTTT. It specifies CASSLSVTRNQPQHF.